The present T cell receptor (beta chain) was sequenced within a study of blood T cells in healthy people across ages. Sample-barcoded 5' priming and a J-beta primer mix drove a second PCR of about 6 to 11 cycles. MiXCR was run by TCRdb on the 5' RACE reads, yielding one entry per CDR3 protein. Of 700,000 to 900,000 distinct CDR3 sequences listed, roughly 26% are singletons. Total RNA was extracted at no less than 5.5 micrograms per sample. Between the trimmed V and J ends, which lost 4 bases and 5 bases, there was a span of 8 bases. CDR1 and CDR2 from the germline V gene are SQVTM and ANQGSEA. The CDR3 spans 11 residues. In addition, the sample was reused for a study of T cells of mothers and their children. From that second work: Thymic selection molds TCR recombination output in a comparable way in related and unrelated pairs.

Source material: blood. The chain recombines TRBV29-1 with TRBJ1-2, with D hard to call. This TCR derives from a boy aged 5-17 years in good health. CDR3 sequence: CSVGQRYGYTF. Written as DNA, the CDR3 is TGCAGCGTTGGGCAGAGATATGGCTACACCTTC.